This record looks at one T cell receptor beta chain sequence and its context. Its antigen is unknown. Germline loops: CDR1 SGDLS, CDR2 YYNGEE. Trimming took off 4 bases at V and 5 bases at J, with 12 bases between the two ends. This CDR3 has 14 amino acids. The data originate from a study of T cell responses to AZD1222 COVID-19 vaccine. Study outcomes and limitations: Repertoires were obtained only post-peak T cell response.

TCRdb keeps only in-frame clones here, not all; method: immunoSEQ multiplex PCR. The top ten clones hold around 2.1% of a sample with roughly 140,000 clones, 88% of them seen once. The receptor comes from an adult in good health. V and J are TRBV9 and TRBJ1-4, with TRBD1 as a possible D gene (6 bases). Sequenced here: peripheral blood, sampled on day 0 of AZD1222 vaccination. CDR3 amino acids: CASSQGQPNEKLFF. The DNA of the CDR3 is TGTGCCAGCAGCCAAGGACAGCCGAATGAAAAACTGTTTTTT.